This T cell receptor (beta chain) was identified during a study of T cell clonality in common variable immunodeficiency. Study conclusions and caveats: Compared with controls, CVID subjects had fewer shared TCRbeta clones. CVID patient heterogeneity limited repertoire-clinical complication correlations. Common variable immunodeficiency TCR beta sequences reportedly had fewer deletions and N-nucleotide insertions.

Equal genomic DNA amounts from CVID and control samples were sequenced. The data were produced by immunoSEQ multiplex PCR, yet TCRdb's version contains in-frame clones alone and is incomplete. The sample contains roughly 40,000 clones, none of them singletons. The germline V and J ends were trimmed by 4 bases and 4 bases, with 10 bases remaining between them. Germline CDR1 is DFQATT and CDR2 is SNEGSKA (reference sequence). CDR3 size: 12 residues. The sample holds many counts of this clone. What it recognizes is unknown. The CDR3 end falls 3 residues outside the read, so it is completed with the germline J gene.

The sequence was obtained from a person aged 18 to 75 in good health. The V and J genes are TRBV20-1 and TRBJ1-2, with D perhaps matching TRBD1 (6 bases). Source material: peripheral blood mononuclear cells. CDR3 residues: CSATGQSYGYTF. The DNA read from the CDR3 is TGCAGTGCTACCGGACAGAGCTATGGC.